What follows are 13 T cell receptor beta chains derived from one specimen sequenced in a study of blood T cells in healthy people across ages. A J-beta primer mix and a sample-barcoded 5' primer were used in a second PCR of about 7 to 11 cycles. Using its own MiXCR run on the 5' RACE reads, TCRdb lists one record per CDR3 protein. This table has about 1,000,000 distinct CDR3 sequences, around 45% appearing once. The source material was blood. The receptors here all came from a woman aged 60-75 years in good health.

The chain carries TRBV7-3 and TRBJ2-3, with no clear D. CDR1 and CDR2 from the germline V gene are SGHTA and FQGTGA. V was clipped by 2 bases and J by 3 bases, with 9 bases between them. The CDR3 covers 14 residues. CDR3 sequence (DNA): TGTGCCAGCAGCTTATTGCGCGGAACAGATACGCAGTATTTT. Protein sequence: CASSLLRGTDTQYF.

The chain employs TRBV20-1 and TRBJ2-5; D is possibly TRBD2 (5 bases). V lost 7 bases, J lost 2 bases, and 11 bases lay in between. This CDR3 contains 12 residues. Looked up from germline, CDR1 is DFQATT and CDR2 is SNEGSKA (reference sequence). CDR3 amino acids: CSGGSGQETQYF. In nucleotides, the CDR3 is TGCAGTGGTGGCTCGGGGCAAGAGACCCAGTACTTC.

V and J are TRBV7-3 and TRBJ2-7; D uncertain. The CDR3 has 15 amino acids. Germline CDR1 reads SGHTA; CDR2 reads FQGTGA. V shed 3 bases and J shed 3 bases, with 15 bases lying between them. CDR3 sequence (DNA): TGTGCCAGCAGCTTTCAAGCTTCTGGGTTCTACGAGCAGTACTTC. This codes for CASSFQASGFYEQYF.

The V and J genes are TRBV20-1 and TRBJ2-3; unclear D gene. Between the trimmed V and J ends, which lost 1 base and 0 bases, there was a span of 20 bases. The germline V gene has CDR1 DFQATT and CDR2 SNEGSKA (reference sequence). The CDR3 is made up of 18 amino acids. The CDR3 DNA sequence: TGCAGTGCTAGAGGGATCGGGTTTCCCGCACCCAGCACAGATACGCAGTATTTT. Protein: CSARGIGFPAPSTDTQYF.

The chain joins TRBV5-1 to TRBJ2-3; the D is unclear. The CDR3 runs 17 residues. Germline V gene lookup returns CDR1 SGHRS and CDR2 YFSETQ. The germline V and J ends were trimmed by 5 bases and 1 base, with 20 bases remaining between them. This CDR3 reads CASRPQVQAGRTDTQYF. CDR3 in DNA: TGCGCCAGCAGACCTCAGGTTCAGGCTGGTCGCACAGATACGCAGTATTTT.

The CDR3 sequence: CASSLDPSGAQETQYF. The CDR3 nucleotides read TGCGCCAGCAGCTTGGATCCTAGCGGAGCACAAGAGACCCAGTACTTC. This chain connects TRBV5-1 to TRBJ2-5; 7 nucleotides align to TRBD2. The V gene's germline CDR1 is SGHRS and CDR2 YFSETQ. The CDR3 consists of 16 residues. The junction had 7 bases not matched to a gene; V was cut back by 0 bases and J by 2 bases.

The rearrangement links TRBV12-3 or TRBV12-4 to TRBJ2-3; 9 bases align to TRBD2. Germline trimming cut 2 bases from V and 5 bases from J; bases unmatched to any gene: 2. The CDR3 extends over 14 amino acids. The CDR3 sequence: CASSLLSGRDTQYF. In DNA form, the CDR3 reads TGTGCCAGCAGTTTACTTAGCGGGAGAGATACGCAGTATTTT.

A few counts support this clonotype. This chain connects TRBV20-1 to TRBJ2-5, with 9 bases lining up with TRBD2. V lost 0 bases and J lost 3; bases outside the gene matches: 5. Germline values: CDR1 DFQATT, CDR2 SNEGSKA (reference sequence). This CDR3 contains 15 residues. The CDR3: CSARDQSSGKETQYF. In nucleotides, the CDR3 is TGCAGTGCTAGAGATCAGTCTAGCGGGAAAGAGACCCAGTACTTC.

This clonotype was recorded once. The chain is built from TRBV7-9 and TRBJ2-3; 9 nucleotides agree with TRBD1. V shed 5 bases and J 0 bases; nucleotides not matched to a gene: 9. This CDR3 comprises 17 residues. Germline CDR1 is SEHNR and CDR2 is FQNEAQ (reference sequence). CDR3 loop: CASSRGQGLPSTDTQYF. The CDR3 bases are TGTGCCAGCAGCCGTGGACAGGGGCTACCTAGCACAGATACGCAGTATTTT.

V and J are TRBV20-1 and TRBJ1-1; 9 nucleotides match TRBD1. Trimming cost V 3 bases and J 3 bases; bases outside gene matches: 5. CDR1 DFQATT and CDR2 SNEGSKA come from the germline V gene (reference sequence). This CDR3 spans 14 amino acids. CDR3 sequence reads: CSASGDRVDTEAFF. CDR3 DNA sequence: TGCAGTGCTAGCGGGGACAGGGTGGACACTGAAGCTTTCTTT.

The chain couples TRBV29-1 to TRBJ2-1; 10 bases are a match to TRBD2. Germline lookup yields CDR1 SQVTM and CDR2 ANQGSEA. V was pared by 4 bases and J by 2 bases, with 11 bases of the junction left unmatched. The CDR3 runs 17 residues. The CDR3 loop is CSVVGLAGDGTYNEQFF. The CDR3 region has the DNA TGCAGCGTTGTAGGGCTAGCGGGAGACGGAACCTACAATGAGCAGTTCTTC.

The rearrangement links TRBV7-9 to TRBJ2-7; possible D gene TRBD1, 6 bases. Germline CDR1 SEHNR, CDR2 FQNEAQ (reference sequence). The CDR3 is 14 residues long. With 2 bases removed from V and 3 bases from J, the gap between germline ends came to 11 bases. This CDR3 reads CASSLPRDNYEQYF. The DNA of the CDR3 is TGTGCCAGCAGCTTACCAAGGGACAACTACGAGCAGTACTTC.

The chain joins TRBV6-2 or TRBV6-3 to TRBJ2-1; 9 bases fit TRBD2. The CDR3 contains 15 residues. V trimming: 2 bases; J trimming: 7 bases; junction bases outside the gene matches: 6. The germline gives CDR1 MNHEY, CDR2 SVGEGT. The CDR3 loop is CASSYAGGVRNEQFF. The CDR3 DNA sequence: TGTGCCAGCAGTTACGCGGGAGGGGTGAGGAATGAGCAGTTCTTC.